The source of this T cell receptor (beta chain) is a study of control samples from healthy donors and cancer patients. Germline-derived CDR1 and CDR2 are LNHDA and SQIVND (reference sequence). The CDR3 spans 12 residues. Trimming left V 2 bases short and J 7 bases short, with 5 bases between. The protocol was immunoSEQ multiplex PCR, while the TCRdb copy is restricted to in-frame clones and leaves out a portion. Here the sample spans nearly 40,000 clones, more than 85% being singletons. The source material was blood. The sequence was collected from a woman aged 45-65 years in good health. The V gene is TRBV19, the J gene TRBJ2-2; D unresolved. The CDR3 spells CASSIRGGELFF. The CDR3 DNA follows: TGTGCCAGTAGTATACGCGGCGGGGAGCTGTTTTTT.